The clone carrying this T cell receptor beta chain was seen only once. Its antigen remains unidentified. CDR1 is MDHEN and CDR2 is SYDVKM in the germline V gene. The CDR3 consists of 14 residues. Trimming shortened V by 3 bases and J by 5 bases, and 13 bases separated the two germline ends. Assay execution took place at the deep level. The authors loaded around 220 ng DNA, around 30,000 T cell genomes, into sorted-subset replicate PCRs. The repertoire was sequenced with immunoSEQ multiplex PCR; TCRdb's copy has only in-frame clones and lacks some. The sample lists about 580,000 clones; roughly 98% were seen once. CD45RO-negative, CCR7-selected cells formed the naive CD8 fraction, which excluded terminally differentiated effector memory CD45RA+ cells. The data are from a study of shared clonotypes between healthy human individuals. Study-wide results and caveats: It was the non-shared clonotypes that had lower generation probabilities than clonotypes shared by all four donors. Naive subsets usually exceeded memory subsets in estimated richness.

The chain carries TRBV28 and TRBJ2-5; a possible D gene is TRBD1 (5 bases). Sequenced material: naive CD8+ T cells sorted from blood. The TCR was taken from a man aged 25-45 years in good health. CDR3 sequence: CASSFRVRVETQYF. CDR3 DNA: TGTGCCAGCAGTTTTCGAGTCAGGGTTGAGACCCAGTACTTC.